Presented here are 15 T cell receptor beta chains from one specimen sequenced in a study of cytomegalovirus exposure and HLA in healthy donors. The PCR was carried out with 60 Vbeta primers and 13 Jbeta primers. Data came from immunoSEQ multiplex PCR; TCRdb stores just in-frame clones and leaves some out. The sample lists 120,000 or so clones, approximately 84% seen once, with 3.5% to 4.5% in the top ten. The sample was PBMCs. The receptors stem from a young man in good health and CMV-seropositive.

The rearrangement links TRBV7-8 to TRBJ2-6; D is possibly TRBD2 (5 bases). Germline values: CDR1 SGHVS, CDR2 FQNEAQ. CDR3 length: 13 residues. The ends were cut back, 0 bases at V and 16 bases at J, with 13 bases in the middle. CDR3 protein: CASSLAPFRGLTF. DNA for the CDR3: TGTGCCAGCAGCTTAGCGCCGTTCCGGGGTCTGACTTTC.

The J gene is TRBJ1-1, the V gene TRBV7-6; TRBD1 is a possible D gene (6 bases). With 3 bases removed from V and 1 base from J, the gap between germline ends came to 15 bases. Germline V gene sequence: CDR1 SGHVS, CDR2 FNYEAQ. The CDR3 runs 16 residues. The CDR3 region is CASSLLVPGANTEAFF. CDR3 DNA sequence: TGTGCCAGCAGCTTGCTAGTACCAGGGGCGAACACTGAAGCTTTCTTT.

The chain couples TRBV9 to TRBJ2-2; D unclear. Per germline, CDR1 SGDLS and CDR2 YYNGEE. The CDR3 totals 13 residues. V was clipped by 0 bases and J by 4 bases, with 4 bases between them. The CDR3 sequence: CASSVAVTGELFF. The CDR3 coding sequence is TGTGCCAGCAGCGTAGCGGTCACCGGGGAGCTGTTTTTT.

This clone was seen a handful of times. J is TRBJ1-4 and V is TRBV10-3; 8 positions agree with TRBD1. The junction had 11 bases not matched to a gene; V was cut back by 3 bases and J by 8 bases. Looked up from germline, CDR1 is ENHRY and CDR2 is SYGVKD. This CDR3 comprises 16 residues. CDR3 loop: CAISDDLGQAGEKLFF. DNA of the CDR3: TGTGCCATCAGTGACGACCTGGGACAGGCCGGAGAAAAACTGTTTTTT.

Here the CDR3 DNA reads TGCGCCAGCAGCTATGACAGACGTGAAGCTTTCTTT. This translates into CASSYDRREAFF. The chain combines TRBV5-1 with TRBJ1-1; tentative D call: TRBD1 (5 bases). Between the trimmed V and J ends, which lost 3 bases and 7 bases, there was a span of 10 bases. This CDR3 has 12 residues. Germline loops: CDR1 SGHRS, CDR2 YFSETQ.

This clone was seen a handful of times. The chain has TRBV6-5 and TRBJ1-5; D gene ambiguous. The CDR3 runs to 13 residues. With 5 bases removed from V and 3 bases from J, the gap between germline ends came to 8 bases. Germline V lookup: CDR1 MNHEY, CDR2 SVGAGI. The CDR3 reads CASSDVDNQPQHF. CDR3 nucleotide sequence: TGTGCCAGCAGTGATGTAGACAATCAGCCCCAGCATTTT.

V gene TRBV19 combines with J gene TRBJ2-7, with D tentatively TRBD1 (5 bases). The CDR3 contains 14 residues. V was pared by 4 bases and J by 2 bases, with 12 bases between. CDR1 is LNHDA and CDR2 is SQIVND in the germline V gene (reference sequence). The CDR3 sequence is CASSTQGIPYEQYF. CDR3 DNA sequence: TGTGCCAGTAGTACCCAGGGCATACCCTACGAGCAGTACTTC.

The chain carries TRBV9 and TRBJ1-1; possible D gene TRBD1, 5 bases. CDR1 and CDR2 from the germline V gene are SGDLS and YYNGEE. Between the trimmed V and J ends, which lost 5 bases and 4 bases, there was a span of 15 bases. This CDR3 has 14 amino acids. CDR3 protein: CASRGAGRVTEAFF. As DNA, the CDR3 is TGTGCCAGCAGAGGTGCGGGACGGGTCACTGAAGCTTTCTTT.

V is TRBV11-3 and J is TRBJ2-1, with TRBD2 matching over 8 bases. The CDR3 length is 13 residues. Germline CDR1 and CDR2: SGHNT and YENEEA. V dropped 8 bases and J dropped 0; count of bases not matched to a gene: 0. The CDR3 is CASGTSSYNEQFF. As DNA, the CDR3 is TGTGCCAGCGGGACTAGCTCCTACAATGAGCAGTTCTTC.

The chain carries TRBV7-9 and TRBJ1-1; 8 nucleotides match TRBD1. The V gene end was trimmed by 4 bases and the J gene end by 3 bases; junction bases not matched to a gene: 4. CDR3 length: 14 amino acids. Germline lookup yields CDR1 SEHNR and CDR2 FQNEAQ (reference sequence). The CDR3 is CASSSHRGDTEAFF. The CDR3 DNA sequence: TGTGCCAGCAGCTCGCACAGGGGGGACACTGAAGCTTTCTTT.

The rearrangement uses TRBV11-2 and TRBJ1-2; tentative D call: TRBD1 (6 bases). Germline assignment: CDR1 SGHAT and CDR2 FQNNGV. The CDR3 has 15 residues. V shed 5 bases and J shed 0 bases, with 13 bases lying between them. Here the CDR3 DNA reads TGTGCCAGCAGCCGGGACACAGGCCCTAACTATGGCTACACCTTC. Translation gives CASSRDTGPNYGYTF.

J is TRBJ1-1 and V is TRBV7-2; D gene unclear. From germline, CDR1 is SGHTA and CDR2 FQGNSA. Trimming left V 0 bases short and J 5 bases short, with 7 bases between. There are 13 residues in the CDR3. CDR3 DNA: TGTGCCAGCAGCTTAGCCGGGATGACTGAAGCTTTCTTT. Its translation: CASSLAGMTEAFF.

This clone was detected only once. The chain uses TRBV4-3 and TRBJ2-2; TRBD1 might be the D (6 bases). The length of the CDR3 is 14 residues. The germline V gene has CDR1 LGHNA and CDR2 YSLEER. Trimming stripped 3 bases from V and 1 base from J, with 6 bases between. The CDR3 bases are TGCGCCAGCAGCCAGACAGGGAACACCGGGGAGCTGTTTTTT. Protein sequence: CASSQTGNTGELFF.

The CDR3 DNA follows: TGTGCCAGTAGTATACGGGGGACAGGGATGAACACTGAAGCTTTCTTT. Its translation: CASSIRGTGMNTEAFF. The chain has TRBV19 and TRBJ1-1; 9 bases are a match to TRBD1. Germline trimming cut 2 bases from V and 0 bases from J; bases unmatched to any gene: 4. The length of the CDR3 is 16 residues. Germline V CDR1 and CDR2: LNHDA, SQIVND (reference sequence). Drawing the rest from reference TRBV19 and TRBJ1-1, the complete variable domain is DGGITQSPKYLFRKEGQNVTLSCEQNLNHDAMYWYRQDPGQGLRLIYYSQIVNDFQKGDIAEGYSVSREKKESFPLTVTSAQKNPTAFYLCASSIRGTGMNTEAFFGQGTRLTVV.

The chain links TRBV5-1 to TRBJ2-1; 10 bases map to TRBD1. Germline V gives CDR1 SGHRS, CDR2 YFSETQ. The CDR3 sequence is 14 residues long. J was trimmed by 10 bases and V by 4 bases; bases with no gene match: 8. This CDR3 reads CASSPRDRGREQFF. In nucleotides, the CDR3 is TGCGCCAGCAGCCCCAGGGACAGGGGCAGGGAGCAGTTCTTC.